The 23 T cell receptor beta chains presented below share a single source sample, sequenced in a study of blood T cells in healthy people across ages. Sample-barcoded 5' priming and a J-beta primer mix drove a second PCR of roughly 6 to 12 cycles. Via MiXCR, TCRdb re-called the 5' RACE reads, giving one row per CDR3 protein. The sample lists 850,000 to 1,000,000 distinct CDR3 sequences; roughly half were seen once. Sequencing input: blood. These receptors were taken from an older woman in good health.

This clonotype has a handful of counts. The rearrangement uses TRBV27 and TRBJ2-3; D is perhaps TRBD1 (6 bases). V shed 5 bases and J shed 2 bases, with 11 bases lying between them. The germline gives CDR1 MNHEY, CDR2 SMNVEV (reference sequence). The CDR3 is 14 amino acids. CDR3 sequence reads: CASSNRDLTDTQYF. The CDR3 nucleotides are TGTGCCAGCAGTAACAGGGACCTCACAGATACGCAGTATTTT.

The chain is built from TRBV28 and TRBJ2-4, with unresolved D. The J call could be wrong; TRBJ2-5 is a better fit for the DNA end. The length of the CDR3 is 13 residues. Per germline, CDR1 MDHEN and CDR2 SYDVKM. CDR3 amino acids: CASSPLWQETQYF. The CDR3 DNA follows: TGTGCCAGCAGCCCCCTGTGGCAAGAGACCCAGTACTTC.

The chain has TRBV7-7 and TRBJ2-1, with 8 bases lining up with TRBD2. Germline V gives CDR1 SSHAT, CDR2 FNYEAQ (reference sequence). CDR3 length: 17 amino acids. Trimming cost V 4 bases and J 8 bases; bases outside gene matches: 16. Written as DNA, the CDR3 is TGTGCCAGCAGCTCGGGGCTCGCGGGAGGCGAATTTGATGAGCAGTTCTTC. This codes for CASSSGLAGGEFDEQFF.

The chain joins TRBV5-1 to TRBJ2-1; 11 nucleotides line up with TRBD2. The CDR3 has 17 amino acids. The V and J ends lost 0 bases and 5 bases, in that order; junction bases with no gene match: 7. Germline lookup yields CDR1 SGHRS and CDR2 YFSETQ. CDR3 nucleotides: TGCGCCAGCAGCTTGGGAACCACTAGCGGGAGTAACAATGAGCAGTTCTTC. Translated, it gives CASSLGTTSGSNNEQFF.

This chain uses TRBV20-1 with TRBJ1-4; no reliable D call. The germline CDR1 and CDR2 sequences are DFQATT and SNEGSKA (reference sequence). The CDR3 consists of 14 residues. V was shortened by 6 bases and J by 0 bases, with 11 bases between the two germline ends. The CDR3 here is CSARTQSTNEKLFF. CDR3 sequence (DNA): TGCAGTGCCCGAACACAGTCAACTAATGAAAAACTGTTTTTT.

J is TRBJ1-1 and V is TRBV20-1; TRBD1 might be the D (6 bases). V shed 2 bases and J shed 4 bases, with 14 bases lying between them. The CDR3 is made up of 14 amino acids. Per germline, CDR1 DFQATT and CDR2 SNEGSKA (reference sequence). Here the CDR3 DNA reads TGCAGTGCTAGACACTCGGGGGCGGGCACTGAAGCTTTCTTT. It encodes CSARHSGAGTEAFF.

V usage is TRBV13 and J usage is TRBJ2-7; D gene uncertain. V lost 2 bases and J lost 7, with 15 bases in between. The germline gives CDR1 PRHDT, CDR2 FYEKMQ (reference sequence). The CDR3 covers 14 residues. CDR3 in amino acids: CASSLWDRSNEQYF. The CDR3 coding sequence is TGTGCCAGCAGCTTATGGGATAGAAGCAATGAGCAGTACTTC.

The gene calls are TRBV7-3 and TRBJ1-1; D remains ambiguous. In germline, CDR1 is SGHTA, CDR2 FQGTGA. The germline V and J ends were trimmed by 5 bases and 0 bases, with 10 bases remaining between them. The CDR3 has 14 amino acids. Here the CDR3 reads CASSLAVLNTEAFF. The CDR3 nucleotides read TGTGCCAGCAGCCTCGCCGTCCTGAACACTGAAGCTTTCTTT. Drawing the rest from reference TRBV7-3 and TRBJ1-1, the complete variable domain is GAGVSQTPSNKVTEKGKYVELRCDPISGHTALYWYRQSLGQGPEFLIYFQGTGAADDSGLPNDRFFAVRPEGSVSTLKIQRTERGDSAVYLCASSLAVLNTEAFFGQGTRLTVV.

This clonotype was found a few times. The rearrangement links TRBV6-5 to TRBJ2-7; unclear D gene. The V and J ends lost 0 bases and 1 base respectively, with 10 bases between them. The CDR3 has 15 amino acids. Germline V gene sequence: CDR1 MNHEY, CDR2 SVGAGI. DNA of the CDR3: TGTGCCAGCAGTTACTCGCCGCTGAAGTCCTACGAGCAGTACTTC. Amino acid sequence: CASSYSPLKSYEQYF.

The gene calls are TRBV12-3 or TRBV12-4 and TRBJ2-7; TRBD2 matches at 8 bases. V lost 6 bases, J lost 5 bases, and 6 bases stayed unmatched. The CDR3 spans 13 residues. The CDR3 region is CASRRTSLHEQYF. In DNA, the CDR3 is TGTGCCAGCAGAAGGACTAGCCTCCACGAGCAGTACTTC.

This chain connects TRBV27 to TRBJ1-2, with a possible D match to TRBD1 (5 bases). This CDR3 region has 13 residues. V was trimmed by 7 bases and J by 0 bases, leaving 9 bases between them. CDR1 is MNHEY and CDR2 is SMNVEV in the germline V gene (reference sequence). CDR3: CASKLQANYGYTF. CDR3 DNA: TGTGCCAGCAAATTACAGGCTAACTATGGCTACACCTTC.

The CDR3: CASSQGIGEQYF. The DNA of the CDR3 is TGTGCCAGCAGCCAAGGGATTGGCGAGCAGTACTTC. The chain has TRBV3-1 and TRBJ2-7; D is ambiguous. The length of the CDR3 is 12 residues. V was cut by 1 base and J by 6 bases, with 7 bases left in between. CDR1 and CDR2 (germline): LGHDT, YNNKEL (reference sequence).

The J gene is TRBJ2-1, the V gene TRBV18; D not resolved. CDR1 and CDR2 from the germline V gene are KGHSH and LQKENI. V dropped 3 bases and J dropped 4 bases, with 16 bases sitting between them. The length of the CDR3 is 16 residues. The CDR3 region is CASSPSSRLGYNEQFF. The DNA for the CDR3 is TGTGCCAGCTCACCCTCGTCGAGACTCGGGTACAATGAGCAGTTCTTC.

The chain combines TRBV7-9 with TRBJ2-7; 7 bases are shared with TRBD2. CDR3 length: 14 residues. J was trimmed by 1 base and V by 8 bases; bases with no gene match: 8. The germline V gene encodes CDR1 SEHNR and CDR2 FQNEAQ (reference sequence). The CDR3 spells CASAGASGSYEQYF. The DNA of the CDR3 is TGTGCCAGCGCTGGCGCTAGCGGATCCTACGAGCAGTACTTC.

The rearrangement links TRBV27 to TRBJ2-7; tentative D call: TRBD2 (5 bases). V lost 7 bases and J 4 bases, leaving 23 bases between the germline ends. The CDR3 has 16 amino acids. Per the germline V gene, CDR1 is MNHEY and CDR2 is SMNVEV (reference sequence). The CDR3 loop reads CASNPGRRADIYEQYF. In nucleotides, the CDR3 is TGTGCCAGCAATCCCGGCCGGCGGGCAGACATTTACGAGCAGTACTTC.

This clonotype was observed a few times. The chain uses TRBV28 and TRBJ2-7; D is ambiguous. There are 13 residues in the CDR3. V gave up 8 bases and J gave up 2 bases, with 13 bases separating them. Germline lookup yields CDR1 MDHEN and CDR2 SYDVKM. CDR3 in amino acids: CASGRFGPYEQYF. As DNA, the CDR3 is TGTGCCAGCGGCAGGTTTGGGCCCTACGAGCAGTACTTC.

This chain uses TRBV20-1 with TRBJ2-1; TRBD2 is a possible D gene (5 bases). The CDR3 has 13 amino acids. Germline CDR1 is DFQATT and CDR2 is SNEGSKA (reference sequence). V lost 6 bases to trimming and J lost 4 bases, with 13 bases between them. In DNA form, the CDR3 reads TGCAGTGCGAGGTCTAGCAATTACAATGAGCAGTTCTTC. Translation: CSARSSNYNEQFF.

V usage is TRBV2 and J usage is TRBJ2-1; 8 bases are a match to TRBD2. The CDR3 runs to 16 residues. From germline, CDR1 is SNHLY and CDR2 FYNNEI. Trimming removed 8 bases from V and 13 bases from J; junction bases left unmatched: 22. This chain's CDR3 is CASGGLTSGIRETQFF. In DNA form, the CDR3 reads TGTGCCAGCGGAGGTCTAACTAGCGGCATTAGAGAGACCCAGTTCTTC.

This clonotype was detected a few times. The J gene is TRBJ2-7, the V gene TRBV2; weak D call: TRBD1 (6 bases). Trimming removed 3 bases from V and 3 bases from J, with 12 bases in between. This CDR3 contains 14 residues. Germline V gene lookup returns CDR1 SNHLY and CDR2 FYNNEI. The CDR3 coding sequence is TGTGCCAGCAGTGACCAGGGGCATCTCTACGAGCAGTACTTC. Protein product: CASSDQGHLYEQYF.

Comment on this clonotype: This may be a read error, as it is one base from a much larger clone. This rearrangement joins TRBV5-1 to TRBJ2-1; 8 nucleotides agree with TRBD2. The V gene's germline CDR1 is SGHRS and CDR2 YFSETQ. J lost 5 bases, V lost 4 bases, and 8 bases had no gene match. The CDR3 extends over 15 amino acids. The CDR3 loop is CASSQGRAGDNEQFF. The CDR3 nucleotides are TGCGCCAGCAGCCAGGGACGAGCGGGGGACAATGAGCAGTTCTTC. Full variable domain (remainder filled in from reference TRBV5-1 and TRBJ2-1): KAGVTQTPRYLIKTRGQQVTLSCSPISGHRSVSWYQQTPGQGLQFLFEYFSETQRNKGNFPGRFSGRQFSNSRSEMNVSTLELGDSALYLCASSQGRAGDNEQFFGPGTRLTVL.

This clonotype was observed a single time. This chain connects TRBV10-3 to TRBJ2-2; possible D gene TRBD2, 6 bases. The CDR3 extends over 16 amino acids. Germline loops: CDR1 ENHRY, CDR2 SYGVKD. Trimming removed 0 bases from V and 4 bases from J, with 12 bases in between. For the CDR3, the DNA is TGTGCCATCAGTGAGTCGGCGGGATGGACCACCGGGGAGCTGTTTTTT. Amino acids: CAISESAGWTTGELFF.

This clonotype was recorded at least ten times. The CDR3 loop is CASSELADGYTF. CDR3 DNA sequence: TGTGCCAGCAGTGAACTGGCAGATGGCTACACCTTC. This chain joins TRBV2 and TRBJ1-2; D is undetermined. This CDR3 spans 12 amino acids. CDR1 SNHLY and CDR2 FYNNEI come from the germline V gene. Trimming shortened V by 2 bases and J by 6 bases, and 7 bases separated the two germline ends.

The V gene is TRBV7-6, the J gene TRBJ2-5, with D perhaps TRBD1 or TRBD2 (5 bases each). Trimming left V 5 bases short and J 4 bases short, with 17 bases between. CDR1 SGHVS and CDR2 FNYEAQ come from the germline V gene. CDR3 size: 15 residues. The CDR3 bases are TGTGCCAGCAGCATAGTGTCGGGACGCGGAGAGACCCAGTACTTC. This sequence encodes CASSIVSGRGETQYF.